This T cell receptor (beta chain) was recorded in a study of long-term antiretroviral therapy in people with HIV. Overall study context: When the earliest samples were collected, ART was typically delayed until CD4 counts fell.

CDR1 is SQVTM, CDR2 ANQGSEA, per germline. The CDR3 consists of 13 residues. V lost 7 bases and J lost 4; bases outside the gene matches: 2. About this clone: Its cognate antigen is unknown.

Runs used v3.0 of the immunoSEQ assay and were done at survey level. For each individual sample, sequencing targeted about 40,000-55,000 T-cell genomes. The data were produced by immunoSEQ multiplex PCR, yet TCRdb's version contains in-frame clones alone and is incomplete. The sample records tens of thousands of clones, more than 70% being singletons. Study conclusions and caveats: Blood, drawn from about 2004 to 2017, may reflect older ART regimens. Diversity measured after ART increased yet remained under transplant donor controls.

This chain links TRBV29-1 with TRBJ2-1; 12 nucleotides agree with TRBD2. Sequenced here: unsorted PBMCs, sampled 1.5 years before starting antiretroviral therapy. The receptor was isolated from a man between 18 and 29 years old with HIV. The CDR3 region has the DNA TGCAGCGCTGGACTAGCGGGATACAATGAGCAGTTCTTC. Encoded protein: CSAGLAGYNEQFF.